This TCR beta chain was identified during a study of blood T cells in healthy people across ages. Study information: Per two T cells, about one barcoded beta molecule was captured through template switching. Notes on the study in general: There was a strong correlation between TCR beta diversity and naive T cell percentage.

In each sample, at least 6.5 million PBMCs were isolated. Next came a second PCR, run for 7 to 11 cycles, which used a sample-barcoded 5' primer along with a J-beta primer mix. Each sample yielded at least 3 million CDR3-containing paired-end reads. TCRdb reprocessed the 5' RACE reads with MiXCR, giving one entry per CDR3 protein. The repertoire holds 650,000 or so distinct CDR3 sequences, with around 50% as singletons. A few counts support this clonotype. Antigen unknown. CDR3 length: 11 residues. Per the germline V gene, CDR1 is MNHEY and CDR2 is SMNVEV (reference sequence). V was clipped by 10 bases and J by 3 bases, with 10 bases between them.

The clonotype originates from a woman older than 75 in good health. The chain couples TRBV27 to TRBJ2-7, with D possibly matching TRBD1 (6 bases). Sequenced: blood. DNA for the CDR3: TGTGCCACCGACAGGCTCTACGAGCAGTACTTC. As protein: CATDRLYEQYF.